Following are 29 T cell receptor beta chains from one sample sequenced in a study of OX40 agonist ivuxolimab in advanced cancers. The library relied on the immunoSEQ multiplex PCR assay. Here the immuneACCESS table is served through TCRdb, limited to in-frame sequences with V and J called. Missing clones are a known gap in these copies; in checked studies unresolved V genes cover under half, and the rest lacks a known reason. In all, the sample holds 37,000 or so clones, and roughly 81% of those were seen once. The ten largest account for 16% of the sample. This material consisted of CD4+ or CD8+ T cells sorted from blood, taken in a trial of the OX40 agonist ivuxolimab. All receptors come from an adult with an advanced solid tumor such as melanoma, head and neck, liver or kidney cancer.

CDR3 in amino acids: CASSAYGQMGPKNIQYF. Written as DNA, the CDR3 is TGTGCCAGCAGCGCGTATGGGCAGATGGGTCCCAAAAACATTCAGTACTTC. The rearrangement uses TRBV9 and TRBJ2-4; D gene ambiguous. From germline, CDR1 is SGDLS and CDR2 YYNGEE. CDR3 size: 17 residues. The V and J ends lost 3 bases and 2 bases respectively, with 18 bases between them.

This clone turned up a few times. This rearrangement joins TRBV4-3 to TRBJ2-7; D not certain. V lost 1 base to trimming and J lost 5 bases, with 3 bases between them. The CDR3 is 11 residues long. Germline lookup yields CDR1 LGHNA and CDR2 YSLEER. CDR3 region: CASSQGNEQYF. The CDR3 nucleotides read TGCGCCAGCAGCCAAGGAAACGAGCAGTACTTC.

The table lists this clone with a count of one. The rearrangement joins TRBV7-9 to TRBJ1-4; D gene unclear. Germline CDR1 and CDR2: SEHNR and FQNEAQ (reference sequence). The V and J ends lost 7 bases and 4 bases respectively, with 16 bases between them. The length of the CDR3 is 15 residues. The CDR3 bases are TGTGCCAGCACCACAACCGGTGGAAATAATGAAAAACTGTTTTTT. It translates to CASTTTGGNNEKLFF.

Comment on this clone: Other DNA sequences within the sample encode an identical CDR3. This sequence joins TRBV30 and TRBJ2-5, with 7 bases matching TRBD2. V shed 1 base, J shed 5 bases, and the junction held 1 base outside the gene matches. Germline V gives CDR1 GTSNPN, CDR2 SVGIG (reference sequence). The CDR3 totals 12 residues. The CDR3 is CAWSAGGETQYF. CDR3 nucleotides: TGTGCCTGGAGTGCCGGGGGGGAGACCCAGTACTTC.

The chain carries TRBV5-6 and TRBJ2-1; the D is unclear. The CDR3 is 13 residues long. V lost 4 bases and J lost 2, with 7 bases in between. The germline CDR1 and CDR2 sequences are SGHDT and YYEEEE. Here the CDR3 reads CASSTAPYNEQFF. The DNA for the CDR3 is TGTGCCAGCAGCACGGCACCCTACAATGAGCAGTTCTTC.

This chain links TRBV19 with TRBJ1-1; weak D call: TRBD1 (6 bases). Germline loops: CDR1 LNHDA, CDR2 SQIVND (reference sequence). The length of the CDR3 is 14 residues. Trimming removed 3 bases at V and 5 bases at J, with 13 bases between. The CDR3, as DNA: TGTGCCAGTAGTATTCGGGGGGCTTGGACTGAAGCTTTCTTT. Protein sequence: CASSIRGAWTEAFF.

The chain is built from TRBV19 and TRBJ2-1, with TRBD1 matching 8 bases. V trimming: 1 base; J trimming: 7 bases; junction bases outside the gene matches: 12. From germline, CDR1 is LNHDA and CDR2 SQIVND (reference sequence). This CDR3 region has 17 residues. The CDR3 DNA follows: TGTGCCAGTAGTATAGGCCAGGACAGGGTGTTAAGGAATGAGCAGTTCTTC. Amino acid sequence: CASSIGQDRVLRNEQFF.

This chain links TRBV19 with TRBJ2-7, with 8 bases lining up with TRBD2. This CDR3 spans 15 amino acids. The germline V gene has CDR1 LNHDA and CDR2 SQIVND (reference sequence). V lost 3 bases and J lost 5; bases outside the gene matches: 9. CDR3 coding DNA: TGTGCCAGTAGTATCGGACTAGCTAGCGTCCACGAGCAGTACTTC. Protein product: CASSIGLASVHEQYF.

The gene calls are TRBV7-6 and TRBJ1-1; D call uncertain. The CDR3 is 14 residues long. The germline V and J ends were trimmed by 1 base and 1 base, with 7 bases remaining between them. Germline values: CDR1 SGHVS, CDR2 FNYEAQ. CDR3: CASSLVAGNTEAFF. CDR3 DNA sequence: TGTGCCAGCAGCTTAGTAGCGGGGAACACTGAAGCTTTCTTT.

This chain uses TRBV19 with TRBJ1-2; D ambiguous. CDR3 length: 13 amino acids. Germline V gene sequence: CDR1 LNHDA, CDR2 SQIVND (reference sequence). V lost 9 bases and J lost 1, with 12 bases in between. CDR3 sequence: CASSESLNYGYTF. In DNA form, the CDR3 reads TGTGCCAGCTCTGAATCTCTTAACTATGGCTACACCTTC.

The gene calls are TRBV11-1 and TRBJ2-5; TRBD1 matches 9 bases. The J segment lost 5 bases and the V segment lost 4 bases, leaving 8 bases of the junction unmatched. This CDR3 spans 15 amino acids. Germline loops: CDR1 SGHAT, CDR2 FQDESV (reference sequence). CDR3 bases: TGTGCCAGCAGCTACAGGGGGCATGGGTCGGAGACCCAGTACTTC. Its translation: CASSYRGHGSETQYF.

This clone occurred a few times. The chain links TRBV9 to TRBJ1-1; possibly TRBD1 for D (5 bases). CDR3 size: 15 residues. V gave up 4 bases and J gave up 1 base, with 14 bases separating them. Germline-derived CDR1 and CDR2 are SGDLS and YYNGEE. CDR3 in DNA: TGTGCCAGCAGCTTCCCAGAGGGACGGAACACTGAAGCTTTCTTT. Protein sequence: CASSFPEGRNTEAFF.

V usage is TRBV14 and J usage is TRBJ2-6; no clear D gene. Trimming stripped 1 base from V and 1 base from J, with 5 bases between. Germline CDR1 SGHDN, CDR2 FVKESK. The CDR3 contains 15 residues. In DNA form, the CDR3 reads TGTGCCAGCAGCCAAGTTGAATCTGGGGCCAACGTCCTGACTTTC. Protein product: CASSQVESGANVLTF.

The CDR3 DNA sequence: TGTGCCAGTAGTATAAGCAATCTCGAGTACATCCCCTCTGGGGCCAACGTCCTGACTTTC. This translates into CASSISNLEYIPSGANVLTF. The rearrangement joins TRBV19 to TRBJ2-6; D is unresolved. Germline lookup yields CDR1 LNHDA and CDR2 SQIVND (reference sequence). V lost 2 bases to trimming and J lost 0 bases, with 20 bases between them. The CDR3 loop spans 20 amino acids.

This clone was seen only once. The chain uses TRBV7-3 and TRBJ2-7, with TRBD1 as a possible D gene (5 bases). The germline gives CDR1 SGHTA, CDR2 FQGTGA. This CDR3 region has 14 residues. Trimming took 4 bases from V and 0 from J, leaving 10 bases between them. The CDR3: CASSSTGSSYEQYF. The CDR3 DNA follows: TGTGCCAGCAGCTCCACAGGTAGCTCCTACGAGCAGTACTTC.

The chain joins TRBV30 to TRBJ1-5; 7 bases map to TRBD1. The junction had 4 bases not matched to a gene; V was cut back by 0 bases and J by 5 bases. This CDR3 has 14 amino acids. In germline, CDR1 is GTSNPN, CDR2 SVGIG (reference sequence). DNA for the CDR3: TGTGCCTGGAGTGTGAGACAGGGTTATCAGCCCCAGCATTTT. This sequence encodes CAWSVRQGYQPQHF.

The rearrangement links TRBV6-5 to TRBJ2-7; 7 bases match TRBD1. J was trimmed by 2 bases and V by 6 bases; bases with no gene match: 4. The length of the CDR3 is 13 residues. Per germline, CDR1 MNHEY and CDR2 SVGAGI. DNA for the CDR3: TGTGCCAGCAGCGTTGGGACAGCCTACGAGCAGTACTTC. It codes for CASSVGTAYEQYF.

V is TRBV11-1 and J is TRBJ2-7; 7 positions match TRBD1. Germline CDR1 SGHAT, CDR2 FQDESV (reference sequence). The CDR3 consists of 12 residues. V gave up 10 bases and J gave up 5 bases; unmatched junction bases: 8. The CDR3 region is CATQRQGNEQYF. The CDR3 DNA sequence: TGTGCCACCCAGCGACAGGGAAACGAGCAGTACTTC. The whole variable domain, remainder taken from reference TRBV11-1 and TRBJ2-7, is EAEVAQSPRYKITEKSQAVAFWCDPISGHATLYWYRQILGQGPELLVQFQDESVVDDSQLPKDRFSAERLKGVDSTLKIQPAELGDSAMYLCATQRQGNEQYFGPGTRLTVT.

The V call is TRBV6-5, the J call TRBJ2-3; 10 bases match TRBD1. With V trimmed by 2 bases and J by 3 bases, 5 bases remained unmatched. The CDR3 has 16 amino acids. CDR1 and CDR2 (germline): MNHEY, SVGAGI. This CDR3 reads CASSYGTGAGTDTQYF. The CDR3 DNA reads as TGTGCCAGCAGTTACGGGACAGGGGCCGGTACAGATACGCAGTATTTT.

The CDR3 region has the DNA TGTGCCAGCAGCGTAGAGACTAGCGGGGGCCTAGATACGCAGTATTTT. This codes for CASSVETSGGLDTQYF. This chain links TRBV9 with TRBJ2-3, with TRBD2 identical over 12 bases. V lost 0 bases to trimming and J lost 5 bases; unmatched junction nucleotides: 4. Germline assignment: CDR1 SGDLS and CDR2 YYNGEE. CDR3 length: 16 amino acids.

The V and J genes are TRBV27 and TRBJ2-2; 15 bases agree with TRBD2. V shed 2 bases and J 7 bases; nucleotides not matched to a gene: 2. The CDR3 has 16 amino acids. Germline lookup yields CDR1 MNHEY and CDR2 SMNVEV (reference sequence). In nucleotides, the CDR3 is TGTGCCAGCAGTTTAGGGACTAGCGGGAGGTACGGGGAGCTGTTTTTT. Amino acid sequence: CASSLGTSGRYGELFF.

V gene TRBV29-1 combines with J gene TRBJ2-5, with 8 bases lining up with TRBD2. The trim removed 6 bases at V and 5 bases at J, leaving 8 bases unmatched. The V gene's germline CDR1 is SQVTM and CDR2 ANQGSEA. The CDR3 is made up of 13 amino acids. CDR3 in amino acids: CSVESGGWETQYF. CDR3 in DNA: TGCAGCGTCGAAAGCGGGGGCTGGGAGACCCAGTACTTC.

In this sample, this clone turned up a few times. The CDR3 sequence is CASSYLDGRGGETQYF. As DNA, the CDR3 is TGTGCCAGCAGCTATTTGGATGGCAGGGGAGGAGAGACCCAGTACTTC. The chain is built from TRBV7-2 and TRBJ2-5; either TRBD1 or TRBD2 may fit D (6 bases each). The length of the CDR3 is 16 residues. Germline V gene data show CDR1 as SGHTA and CDR2 as FQGNSA. The V end was cut by 4 bases, the J end by 4 bases, with 19 bases between. Full variable domain (missing parts from reference TRBV7-2 and TRBJ2-5): GAGVSQSPSNKVTEKGKDVELRCDPISGHTALYWYRQSLGQGLEFLIYFQGNSAPDKSGLPSDRFSAERTGGSVSTLTIQRTQQEDSAVYLCASSYLDGRGGETQYFGPGTRLLVL.

V gene TRBV4-3 combines with J gene TRBJ2-7; D gene unclear. The V and J ends lost 1 base and 2 bases respectively, with 12 bases between them. The CDR3 is made up of 15 amino acids. Germline CDR1 is LGHNA and CDR2 is YSLEER. Here the CDR3 DNA reads TGCGCCAGCAGCCAAGGACGGTTGAGTACCTACGAGCAGTACTTC. Protein product: CASSQGRLSTYEQYF.

This clone was seen only once. V and J are TRBV6-5 and TRBJ1-2; 10 nucleotides match TRBD1. The germline gives CDR1 MNHEY, CDR2 SVGAGI. This CDR3 is built from 15 residues. V shed 0 bases and J 8 bases; nucleotides not matched to a gene: 6. The DNA for the CDR3 is TGTGCCAGCAGTTACTCCCCCGACAGGGGGCGAGGCTACACCTTC. This translates into CASSYSPDRGRGYTF.

Concerning this clone itself: This likely traces to a read error, being one base from a far larger clone. The genes are TRBV19 and TRBJ2-2, with TRBD2 matching over 8 bases. Looked up from germline, CDR1 is LNHDA and CDR2 is SQIVND (reference sequence). This CDR3 is 15 amino acids long. V shed 5 bases, J shed 4 bases, and the junction held 6 bases outside the gene matches. This CDR3 is CASSRGGAGTGELFF. The CDR3 DNA reads TGTGCCAGTAGTCGGGGGGGGGCCGGCACCGGGGAGCTGTTTTTT.

CDR3 sequence: CASSQDLNTEAFF. CDR3 in DNA: TGTGCCAGCAGCCAGGACCTGAACACTGAAGCTTTCTTT. The rearrangement links TRBV7-7 to TRBJ1-1; D is uncertain. The CDR3 is made up of 13 amino acids. Germline-derived CDR1 and CDR2 are SSHAT and FNYEAQ (reference sequence). The ends were cut back, 5 bases at V and 0 bases at J, with 7 bases in the middle.

V is TRBV7-7 and J is TRBJ2-5; TRBD2 matches 8 bases. V was clipped by 5 bases and J by 5 bases; unmatched bases: 4. CDR1 is SSHAT and CDR2 is FNYEAQ in the germline V gene (reference sequence). CDR3 size: 13 residues. The CDR3 nucleotides are TGTGCCAGCAGCGGGGGACTAGTGGAGACCCAGTACTTC. This codes for CASSGGLVETQYF.

The genes are TRBV5-6 and TRBJ1-5; 8 positions match TRBD1. The CDR3 is made up of 13 amino acids. Germline V gene data show CDR1 as SGHDT and CDR2 as YYEEEE. V dropped 4 bases and J dropped 8; count of bases not matched to a gene: 5. The DNA for the CDR3 is TGTGCCAGCAGCCCCGGACAGGGAAAGCCCCAGCATTTT. Translated: CASSPGQGKPQHF.